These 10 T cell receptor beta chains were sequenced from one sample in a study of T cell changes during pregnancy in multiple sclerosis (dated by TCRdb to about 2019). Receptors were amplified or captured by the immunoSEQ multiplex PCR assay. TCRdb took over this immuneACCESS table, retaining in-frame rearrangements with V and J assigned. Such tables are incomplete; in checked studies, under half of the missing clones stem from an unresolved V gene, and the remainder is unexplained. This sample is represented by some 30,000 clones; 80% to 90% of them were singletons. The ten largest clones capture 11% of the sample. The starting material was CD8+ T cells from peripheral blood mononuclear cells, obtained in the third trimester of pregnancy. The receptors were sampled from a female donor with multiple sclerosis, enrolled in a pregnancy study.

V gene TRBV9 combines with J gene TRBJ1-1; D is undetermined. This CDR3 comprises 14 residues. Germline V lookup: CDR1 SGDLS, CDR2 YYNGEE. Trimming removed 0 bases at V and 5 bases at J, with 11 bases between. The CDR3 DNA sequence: TGTGCCAGCAGCGTAGGGGCCGGGATAACTGAAGCTTTCTTT. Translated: CASSVGAGITEAFF.

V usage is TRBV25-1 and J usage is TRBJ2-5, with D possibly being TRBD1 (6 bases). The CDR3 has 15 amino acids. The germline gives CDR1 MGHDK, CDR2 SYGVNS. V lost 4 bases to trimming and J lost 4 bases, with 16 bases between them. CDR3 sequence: CASSGLQGRAETQYF. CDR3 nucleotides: TGTGCCAGCAGTGGGTTACAGGGCCGGGCAGAGACCCAGTACTTC. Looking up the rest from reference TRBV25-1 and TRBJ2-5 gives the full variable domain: EADIYQTPRYLVIGTGKKITLECSQTMGHDKMYWYQQDPGMELHLIHYSYGVNSTEKGDLSSESTVSRIRTEHFPLTLESARPSHTSQYLCASSGLQGRAETQYFGPGTRLLVL.

CDR3 amino acids: CASSLDAPLGGDGEKLFF. The CDR3 bases are TGTGCCAGCAGCTTAGATGCCCCCCTCGGGGGTGACGGTGAAAAACTGTTTTTT. This sequence joins TRBV7-6 and TRBJ1-4, with a tentative D call TRBD1 (5 bases). The CDR3 length is 18 residues. V shed 1 base and J shed 7 bases, with 22 bases lying between them. Germline V gives CDR1 SGHVS, CDR2 FNYEAQ. The variable domain in full, completed from reference TRBV7-6 and TRBJ1-4, reads GAGVSQSPRYKVTKRGQDVALRCDPISGHVSLYWYRQALGQGPEFLTYFNYEAQQDKSGLPNDRFSAERPEGSISTLTIQRTEQRDSAMYRCASSLDAPLGGDGEKLFFGSGTQLSVL.

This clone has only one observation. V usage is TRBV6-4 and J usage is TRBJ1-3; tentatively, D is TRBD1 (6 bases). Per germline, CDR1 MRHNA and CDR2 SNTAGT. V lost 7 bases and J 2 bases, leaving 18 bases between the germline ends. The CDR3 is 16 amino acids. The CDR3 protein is CASKRDTQKAGNTIYF. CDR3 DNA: TGTGCCAGCAAACGGGACACCCAGAAGGCTGGAAACACCATATATTTT.

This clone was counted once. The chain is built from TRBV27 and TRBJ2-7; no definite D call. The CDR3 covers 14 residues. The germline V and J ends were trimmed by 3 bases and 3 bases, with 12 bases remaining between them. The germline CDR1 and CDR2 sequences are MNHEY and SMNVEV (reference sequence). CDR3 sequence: CASSLEQTNYEQYF. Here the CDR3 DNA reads TGTGCCAGCAGTTTGGAACAGACAAACTACGAGCAGTACTTC.

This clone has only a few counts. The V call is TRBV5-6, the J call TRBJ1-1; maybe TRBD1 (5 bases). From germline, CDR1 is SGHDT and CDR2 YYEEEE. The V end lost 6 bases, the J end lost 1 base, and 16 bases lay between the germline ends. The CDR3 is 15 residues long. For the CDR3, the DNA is TGTGCCAGCAACTCGGTGGGGCTGCGGAACACTGAAGCTTTCTTT. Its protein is CASNSVGLRNTEAFF.

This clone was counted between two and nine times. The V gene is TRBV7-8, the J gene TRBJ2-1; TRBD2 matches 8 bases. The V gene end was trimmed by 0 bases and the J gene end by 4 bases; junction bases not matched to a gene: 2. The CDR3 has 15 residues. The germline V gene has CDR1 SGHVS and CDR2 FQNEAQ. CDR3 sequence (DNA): TGTGCCAGCAGCTTAGCGCCTAGCGGGTACAATGAGCAGTTCTTC. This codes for CASSLAPSGYNEQFF.

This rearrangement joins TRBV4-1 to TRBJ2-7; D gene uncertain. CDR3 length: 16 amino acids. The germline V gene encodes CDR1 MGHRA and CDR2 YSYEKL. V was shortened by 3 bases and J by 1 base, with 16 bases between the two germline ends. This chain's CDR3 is CASSHSRGRFSYEQYF. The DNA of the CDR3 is TGCGCCAGCAGCCATTCTCGCGGCAGATTTTCCTACGAGCAGTACTTC.

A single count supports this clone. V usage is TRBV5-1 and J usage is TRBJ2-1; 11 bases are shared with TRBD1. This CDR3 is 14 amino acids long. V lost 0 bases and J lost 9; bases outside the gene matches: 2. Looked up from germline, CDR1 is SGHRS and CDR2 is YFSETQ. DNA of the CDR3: TGCGCCAGCAGCTTGGGGACAGGGGGCATTGAGCAGTTCTTC. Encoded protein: CASSLGTGGIEQFF. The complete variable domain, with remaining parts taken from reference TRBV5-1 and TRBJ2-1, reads KAGVTQTPRYLIKTRGQQVTLSCSPISGHRSVSWYQQTPGQGLQFLFEYFSETQRNKGNFPGRFSGRQFSNSRSEMNVSTLELGDSALYLCASSLGTGGIEQFFGPGTRLTVL.

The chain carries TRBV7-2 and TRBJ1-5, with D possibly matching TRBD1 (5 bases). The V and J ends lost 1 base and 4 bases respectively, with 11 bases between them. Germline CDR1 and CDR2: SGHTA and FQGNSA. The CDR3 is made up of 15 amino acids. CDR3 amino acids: CASSLVDSLNQPQHF. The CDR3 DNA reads TGTGCCAGCAGCTTAGTCGACAGCCTTAATCAGCCCCAGCATTTT. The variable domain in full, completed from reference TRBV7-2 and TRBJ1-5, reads GAGVSQSPSNKVTEKGKDVELRCDPISGHTALYWYRQSLGQGLEFLIYFQGNSAPDKSGLPSDRFSAERTGGSVSTLTIQRTQQEDSAVYLCASSLVDSLNQPQHFGDGTRLSIL.